The 30 T cell receptor beta chains below all came from one sample that was sequenced in a study of CD8+ T cells in alopecia areata. Extracted RNA was reverse transcribed, and the resulting cDNA served as sequencing template. Measured with immunoSEQ multiplex PCR; TCRdb has only the in-frame clones, and not every one. The sample comprises approximately 150,000 clones, 55% of which are singletons, and approximately 4.3% rests with the top ten. Sequencing was done on a sample of CD4+ T cells sorted from blood. The source of these receptors is a human donor in good health.

This chain uses TRBV28 with TRBJ2-7; the D gene is possibly TRBD1 (6 bases). V was shortened by 6 bases and J by 8 bases, with 11 bases between the two germline ends. This CDR3 comprises 11 residues. Looked up from germline, CDR1 is MDHEN and CDR2 is SYDVKM. CDR3: CASSPRGKQYF. The CDR3 coding sequence is TGTGCCAGCAGCCCCAGGGGAAAGCAGTACTTC.

This clone was recorded a few times. The rearrangement links TRBV5-1 to TRBJ1-1, with D possibly matching TRBD1 (5 bases). Germline CDR1 reads SGHRS; CDR2 reads YFSETQ. With 3 bases removed from V and 4 bases from J, the gap between germline ends came to 13 bases. The CDR3 sequence is 14 residues long. DNA for the CDR3: TGCGCCAGCAGCTCCGGGGCCCTGAGCACTGAAGCTTTCTTT. Amino acid sequence: CASSSGALSTEAFF. Looking up the rest from reference TRBV5-1 and TRBJ1-1 gives the full variable domain: KAGVTQTPRYLIKTRGQQVTLSCSPISGHRSVSWYQQTPGQGLQFLFEYFSETQRNKGNFPGRFSGRQFSNSRSEMNVSTLELGDSALYLCASSSGALSTEAFFGQGTRLTVV.

The chain joins TRBV7-3 to TRBJ1-2, with D uncertain. The CDR3 contains 14 residues. The V end lost 5 bases, the J end lost 2 bases, and 12 bases lay between the germline ends. Germline-derived CDR1 and CDR2 are SGHTA and FQGTGA. The CDR3 region has the DNA TGTGCCAGCAGCCCCGAACACGGAAACTATGGCTACACCTTC. Its protein is CASSPEHGNYGYTF.

A few counts support this clone. The chain's CDR3 is CAWSPTGNYGYTF. CDR3 DNA: TGTGCCTGGAGTCCTACAGGGAACTATGGCTACACCTTC. The rearrangement links TRBV30 to TRBJ1-2, with D tentatively TRBD1 (6 bases). Between the trimmed V and J ends, which lost 2 bases and 2 bases, there was a span of 9 bases. The CDR3 spans 13 residues. The V gene's germline CDR1 is GTSNPN and CDR2 SVGIG (reference sequence).

The V and J genes are TRBV25-1 and TRBJ1-2, with 7 bases lining up with TRBD1. The germline V gene has CDR1 MGHDK and CDR2 SYGVNS. V trimming: 1 base; J trimming: 8 bases; junction bases outside the gene matches: 1. This CDR3 is built from 12 residues. Written as DNA, the CDR3 is TGTGCCAGCAGTGAATGGGGACAGGGCTACACCTTC. Translated: CASSEWGQGYTF.

A few counts support this clone. The chain has TRBV29-1 and TRBJ2-2; weak D call: TRBD2 (5 bases). Germline values: CDR1 SQVTM, CDR2 ANQGSEA. Trimming removed 3 bases at V and 1 base at J, with 6 bases between. This CDR3 has 13 residues. DNA for the CDR3: TGCAGCGTTGACGCGGGGAACACCGGGGAGCTGTTTTTT. Its protein is CSVDAGNTGELFF.

This clone has only one observation. The genes are TRBV10-2 and TRBJ2-7; 7 nucleotides align to TRBD1. J was trimmed by 7 bases and V by 2 bases; bases with no gene match: 14. Germline CDR1 WSHSY, CDR2 SAAADI. The CDR3 runs 16 residues. Written as DNA, the CDR3 is TGCGCCAGCAGTGAGCTCCGACAGGGATTGGAGATGGAGCAGTACTTC. Its protein product is CASSELRQGLEMEQYF.

CDR3 in amino acids: CATSRGDRGPTEAFF. The CDR3 DNA is TGTGCCACCAGCAGGGGGGACAGGGGGCCGACTGAAGCTTTCTTT. V usage is TRBV15 and J usage is TRBJ1-1; 12 nucleotides match TRBD1. The V and J ends lost 3 bases and 5 bases, in that order; junction bases with no gene match: 4. The germline V gene encodes CDR1 LNHNV and CDR2 YYDKDF (reference sequence). The CDR3 totals 15 residues.

The V gene is TRBV2, the J gene TRBJ2-1; 12 bases map to TRBD2. V lost 6 bases, J lost 7 bases, and 10 bases stayed unmatched. There are 16 residues in the CDR3. CDR1 SNHLY and CDR2 FYNNEI come from the germline V gene. CDR3 region: CASRAQTSGRMNEQFF. CDR3 in DNA: TGTGCCAGCAGGGCTCAGACTAGCGGGAGAATGAATGAGCAGTTCTTC.

The V gene is TRBV29-1, the J gene TRBJ2-5, with D perhaps TRBD2 (6 bases). V was trimmed by 6 bases and J by 1 base, leaving 21 bases between them. Per the germline V gene, CDR1 is SQVTM and CDR2 is ANQGSEA. The CDR3 covers 16 residues. Here the CDR3 reads CSVTVLPGLRQETQYF. CDR3 DNA sequence: TGCAGCGTCACCGTGCTACCGGGACTTCGCCAAGAGACCCAGTACTTC.

This clone appeared a few times. This chain joins TRBV5-1 and TRBJ2-7; D not certain. Looked up from germline, CDR1 is SGHRS and CDR2 is YFSETQ. The CDR3 is made up of 15 amino acids. Trimming cost V 0 bases and J 5 bases, with 15 bases left between them. The CDR3 nucleotides read TGCGCCAGCAGCTTGGCGGACGCAGACCTTGACGAGCAGTACTTC. This translates into CASSLADADLDEQYF.

In this sample, this clone turned up a few times. V usage is TRBV28 and J usage is TRBJ2-7; 8 bases agree with TRBD1. Germline trimming cut 4 bases from V and 8 bases from J; bases unmatched to any gene: 4. Germline V CDR1 and CDR2: MDHEN, SYDVKM. This CDR3 contains 12 residues. The CDR3 protein is CASSWQGAKQYF. Written as DNA, the CDR3 is TGTGCCAGCAGTTGGCAGGGGGCCAAGCAGTACTTC.

The J gene is TRBJ1-5, the V gene TRBV6-6; 8 bases are shared with TRBD1. The junction had 2 bases not matched to a gene; V was cut back by 2 bases and J by 2 bases. This CDR3 is 15 amino acids long. CDR1 is MNHNY and CDR2 is SVGAGI in the germline V gene (reference sequence). CDR3 nucleotides: TGTGCCAGCAGTTACGGGGGACAGGGCAATCAGCCCCAGCATTTT. This gives the protein CASSYGGQGNQPQHF.

To note about this clone: The same CDR3 is also encoded by other DNA sequences in this sample. The V and J genes are TRBV29-1 and TRBJ2-5; D is unclear. The V gene's germline CDR1 is SQVTM and CDR2 ANQGSEA. This CDR3 comprises 10 residues. Trimming removed 6 bases at V and 2 bases at J, with 4 bases between. CDR3 region: CSVFQETQYF. CDR3 bases: TGCAGCGTGTTTCAAGAGACCCAGTACTTC.

The J gene is TRBJ2-2, the V gene TRBV4-1; TRBD1 is a possible D gene (6 bases). V was cut by 4 bases and J by 5 bases, with 8 bases left in between. The germline V gene encodes CDR1 MGHRA and CDR2 YSYEKL. This CDR3 spans 13 amino acids. The CDR3 DNA reads as TGCGCCAGCAGCCTTGGACAGACCGGGGAGCTGTTTTTT. The encoded protein is CASSLGQTGELFF.

This clone was seen a few times. This rearrangement joins TRBV6-5 to TRBJ1-5, with a tentative D call TRBD1 (5 bases). The germline V gene encodes CDR1 MNHEY and CDR2 SVGAGI. With 8 bases removed from V and 2 bases from J, the gap between germline ends came to 10 bases. The CDR3 totals 13 residues. The chain's CDR3 is CASSGGGNQPQHF. In nucleotides, the CDR3 is TGTGCCAGCTCGGGGGGGGGCAATCAGCCCCAGCATTTT.

In regard to this clone: Germline and junction disagree at one end, which may indicate a read error. This chain joins TRBV7-9 and TRBJ1-1, with 10 nucleotides matching TRBD1. The CDR3 is 11 amino acids. CDR1 and CDR2 (germline): SEHNR, FQNEAQ (reference sequence). Here the CDR3 reads CASSLGDRGLF. CDR3 bases: TGTGCCAGCAGCTTAGGGGACAGGGGTCTCTTT.

The J gene is TRBJ2-7, the V gene TRBV29-1; no firm D call. Per germline, CDR1 SQVTM and CDR2 ANQGSEA. Trimming removed 5 bases at V and 6 bases at J, with 20 bases between. CDR3 length equals 14 residues. Here the CDR3 reads CSVWIRAYPGEQYF. For the CDR3, the DNA is TGCAGCGTTTGGATAAGGGCATATCCGGGCGAGCAGTACTTC.

The rearrangement joins TRBV30 to TRBJ1-1; no clear D. The CDR3 has 16 amino acids. The V gene's germline CDR1 is GTSNPN and CDR2 SVGIG (reference sequence). V lost 7 bases, J lost 0 bases, and 21 bases lay in between. The CDR3 nucleotides are TGTGCCTTTTCGCAAGGGTGGGGAAGGATGAACACTGAAGCTTTCTTT. Translating gives CAFSQGWGRMNTEAFF. Full variable domain (outside the CDR3, taken from reference TRBV30 and TRBJ1-1): SQTIHQWPATLVQPVGSPLSLECTVEGTSNPNLYWYRQAAGRGLQLLFYSVGIGQISSEVPQNLSASRPQDRQFILSSKKLLLSDSGFYLCAFSQGWGRMNTEAFFGQGTRLTVV.

The V call is TRBV29-1, the J call TRBJ2-1; perhaps TRBD2 as D (5 bases). Germline assignment: CDR1 SQVTM and CDR2 ANQGSEA. The CDR3 has 14 amino acids. Trimming shortened V by 0 bases and J by 0 bases, and 6 bases separated the two germline ends. DNA for the CDR3: TGCAGCGTTGAAGAGGACTTCTCCTACAATGAGCAGTTCTTC. Amino acid sequence: CSVEEDFSYNEQFF.

This clone was detected only a few times. The chain links TRBV7-9 to TRBJ1-5; D not resolved. The V end was cut by 2 bases, the J end by 6 bases, with 8 bases between. The length of the CDR3 is 13 residues. CDR1 SEHNR and CDR2 FQNEAQ come from the germline V gene (reference sequence). The chain's CDR3 is CASSLKGLQPQHF. In DNA, the CDR3 is TGTGCCAGCAGCTTAAAAGGACTTCAGCCCCAGCATTTT.

This chain connects TRBV4-2 to TRBJ1-2; TRBD1 matches 10 bases. V was pared by 4 bases and J by 8 bases, with 13 bases of the junction left unmatched. The V gene's germline CDR1 is LGHNA and CDR2 YNFKEQ. CDR3 size: 16 residues. CDR3 loop: CASSPNWDRGYGGYTF. The CDR3 DNA reads TGTGCCAGCAGCCCCAACTGGGACAGGGGTTATGGCGGCTACACCTTC.

There are a few counts of this clone. The chain combines TRBV5-1 with TRBJ2-1, with TRBD2 matching 7 bases. J gave up 7 bases and V 0 bases, and 10 bases lay outside the gene matches. CDR3 length equals 16 residues. Germline assignment: CDR1 SGHRS and CDR2 YFSETQ. The DNA of the CDR3 is TGCGCCAGCAGCTTGGCCTCGGCGGGAGATGGGAATGAGCAGTTCTTC. Protein sequence: CASSLASAGDGNEQFF.

V and J are TRBV10-3 and TRBJ2-5; D gene uncertain. The ends were cut back, 2 bases at V and 1 base at J, with 8 bases in the middle. The CDR3 runs to 14 residues. Germline V CDR1 and CDR2: ENHRY, SYGVKD. The DNA of the CDR3 is TGTGCCATCAGTGAGACGGCGGTCCAAGAGACCCAGTACTTC. Protein sequence: CAISETAVQETQYF.

The chain combines TRBV9 with TRBJ2-1; a weak D match, TRBD1 (6 bases). The CDR3 is 15 amino acids. V was pared by 4 bases and J by 3 bases, with 14 bases between. CDR1 SGDLS and CDR2 YYNGEE come from the germline V gene. The CDR3 nucleotides read TGTGCCAGCAGCCCCCGACAGGCTCTCTACAATGAGCAGTTCTTC. It yields the protein CASSPRQALYNEQFF.

There are a few counts of this clone. This chain connects TRBV6-1 to TRBJ2-3; D not resolved. The V gene lost 2 bases and the J gene lost 5 bases, with 11 bases spanning the gap. This CDR3 has 14 residues. Per the germline V gene, CDR1 is MNHNS and CDR2 is SASEGT. CDR3: CASSEPPRGDTQYF. CDR3 sequence (DNA): TGTGCCAGCAGTGAACCGCCTCGTGGAGATACGCAGTATTTT.

V is TRBV28 and J is TRBJ2-4; 7 bases are a match to TRBD2. This CDR3 contains 14 residues. Germline V lookup: CDR1 MDHEN, CDR2 SYDVKM. V was pared by 8 bases and J by 0 bases, with 4 bases of the junction left unmatched. The CDR3: CASGGGLAKNIQYF. CDR3 nucleotide sequence: TGTGCCAGCGGCGGGGGTTTAGCCAAAAACATTCAGTACTTC.

This chain links TRBV5-1 with TRBJ2-2; TRBD2 matches 10 bases. The CDR3 is 16 residues long. V lost 3 bases and J lost 3; bases outside the gene matches: 5. Germline loops: CDR1 SGHRS, CDR2 YFSETQ. The CDR3 region has the DNA TGCGCCAGCAGCTCGGCTAGCGGGAGCGACACCGGGGAGCTGTTTTTT. This gives the protein CASSSASGSDTGELFF.

The chain has TRBV15 and TRBJ2-5; the D is unclear. Germline CDR1 LNHNV, CDR2 YYDKDF (reference sequence). This CDR3 is built from 13 residues. V was pared by 0 bases and J by 7 bases, with 9 bases between. CDR3 DNA sequence: TGTGCCACCAGCAGAGATCCTTCGGGGACCCAGTACTTC. Encoded protein: CATSRDPSGTQYF. The whole variable domain, remainder taken from reference TRBV15 and TRBJ2-5, is DAMVIQNPRYQVTQFGKPVTLSCSQTLNHNVMYWYQQKSSQAPKLLFHYYDKDFNNEADTPDNFQSRRPNTSFCFLDIRSPGLGDTAMYLCATSRDPSGTQYFGPGTRLLVL.

This clone has just one count. The chain couples TRBV6-5 to TRBJ1-4; 7 bases agree with TRBD1. The CDR3 consists of 12 residues. Trimming took 8 bases from V and 6 from J; bases not matched to a gene: 3. CDR1 and CDR2 from the germline V gene are MNHEY and SVGAGI. The DNA of the CDR3 is TGTGCCAGCTCTGGGACAGATGAAAAACTGTTTTTT. Amino acids: CASSGTDEKLFF.